This is a list of T cell receptor beta chains from one sample in a study of blood T cells in healthy people across ages. MiXCR was run by TCRdb on the 5' RACE reads, yielding one entry per CDR3 protein. The table records 1.2 million to 1.5 million distinct CDR3 sequences, almost 60% of them present only once. Sequencing input: blood. The source of these receptors is a man between 18 and 29 years old in good health. CDR3s leave out the opening cysteine and the closing phenylalanine or tryptophan. The order of the fields is clone size, V gene, CDR3 protein. Clone size is shown for a subset of rows, as once, few, many or a class of expanded clone.

>NA|TRBV29-1
SVPTKGAEDGELF
>NA|TRBV6-6
ASSRTSGGEDTQY
>NA|TRBV2
ASSQSGQVSYEQY
>many|TRBV20-1
SARGTSGERTQY
>NA|TRBV7-9
ASDPGGEGYNEQF
>NA|TRBV24-1
ATPGRRRKIIQY
>NA|TRBV5-1
ASSLVQGYPQETQY
>NA|TRBV10-3
AIGELDRGFYNSQVF
>NA|TRBV29-1
SVEDREDTQY
>NA|TRBV5-1
ASVPGTGGPGTEAF
>NA|TRBV29-1
SAVDLFSDNEKLF
>once|TRBV6-5
ASSNSGLYEQY
>NA|TRBV20-1
SARWTGNEQF
>NA|TRBV5-6
ASRGRDEQY
>few|TRBV7-9
ASSLVGLKANQETQY
>NA|TRBV10-3
AVPGTNTGELF
>NA|TRBV28
ASSLGHSGSEAF
>few|TRBV25-1
ASSEQGDRFSYEQY
>NA|TRBV4-2
ASSHHDGANTEAF
>NA|TRBV3-1
ASSHYGRSTDTQY
>few|TRBV6-2/TRBV6-3
ASSSRTGGIDEQY
>few|TRBV24-1
ATSDSQTRVDTQY
>NA|TRBV5-1
ASGTSGISEEQY
>NA|TRBV20-1
GVRVDGYT
>once|TRBV2
ASRETGVVYEQY
>NA|TRBV6-5
ASTAVSGRVYEQY
>NA|TRBV2
AGTVEQF
>few|TRBV2
ASMTSQGKNHNEQF
>few|TRBV3-1
ASSQIRQGRSYEQY
>NA|TRBV4-1
ASRASDSYSNQPQH
>NA|TRBV7-6
ASSLTRNRSPNTEAF
>NA|TRBV29-1
SVGFMNTEAF
>few|TRBV4-1
ASSLGEMGALFSGANVLT
>NA|TRBV4-1
ASSQGVPLGTDTQY
>NA|TRBV12-3/TRBV12-4
ASSLKGGRGYDQY
>once|TRBV20-1
SAPPPQGSTQY
>NA|TRBV3-1
ASSRGERRQPQH
>once|TRBV15
ATSRDSSIFYEQY
>many|TRBV12-3/TRBV12-4
ASTLGQGFGEQY
>once|TRBV9
ASNTARGQDEQF
>NA|TRBV7-6
ASSLVSGRNYEQY